These 26 T cell receptor beta chains were sequenced from one sample in a study of CD8 T cells in ankylosing spondylitis. TCRdb re-called the 5' RACE reads with MiXCR, one entry per CDR3 protein. The sample gives 250,000 or so distinct CDR3 sequences, around 25% of which show up once; 0.6% to 0.75% is in the top ten. Source material: blood, either unsorted or a sorted T cell fraction (not recorded which). These receptors came from a male donor with ankylosing spondylitis or in good health (not recorded which).

In its sample, this clonotype was seen many times. This chain joins TRBV20-1 and TRBJ2-7; D possibly corresponds to TRBD1 (5 bases). The CDR3 runs to 15 residues. Germline values: CDR1 DFQATT, CDR2 SNEGSKA (reference sequence). Deletions cut 1 base from V and 3 bases from J, with 16 bases between. Here the CDR3 reads CSARADSARYYEQYF. The CDR3 nucleotides are TGCAGTGCTAGAGCCGACAGCGCCCGATACTACGAGCAGTACTTC.

The genes are TRBV20-1 and TRBJ2-7; the D gene is possibly TRBD2 (6 bases). The CDR3 extends over 13 amino acids. V dropped 5 bases and J dropped 1 base, with 12 bases sitting between them. Germline-derived CDR1 and CDR2 are DFQATT and SNEGSKA (reference sequence). The CDR3 loop reads CSAPEGRSYEQYF. CDR3 nucleotide sequence: TGCAGTGCTCCGGAGGGTCGGTCCTACGAGCAGTACTTC.

The chain combines TRBV5-6 with TRBJ1-2; no definite D call. The ends were cut back, 3 bases at V and 2 bases at J, with 11 bases in the middle. The CDR3 loop spans 14 amino acids. The germline gives CDR1 SGHDT, CDR2 YYEEEE. CDR3 region: CASSSHTANYGYTF. In DNA, the CDR3 is TGTGCCAGCAGCTCCCATACGGCGAACTATGGCTACACCTTC.

The gene calls are TRBV20-1 and TRBJ1-2, with D possibly matching TRBD1 (6 bases). The V end was cut by 6 bases, the J end by 2 bases, with 10 bases between. CDR3 size: 12 residues. From germline, CDR1 is DFQATT and CDR2 SNEGSKA (reference sequence). The CDR3 spells CSAQGPNYGYTF. The CDR3 DNA sequence: TGCAGTGCACAGGGCCCCAACTATGGCTACACCTTC.

This clonotype was recorded many times. The chain couples TRBV5-1 to TRBJ2-2; 10 positions match TRBD2. Trimming cost V 6 bases and J 5 bases; bases outside gene matches: 10. Per the germline V gene, CDR1 is SGHRS and CDR2 is YFSETQ. The CDR3 sequence is 16 residues long. CDR3 DNA: TGCGCCAGCACACTCCTGGGACTAGCGCGGACCGGGGAGCTGTTTTTT. Translation gives CASTLLGLARTGELFF. The variable domain in full, with the rest retrieved from reference TRBV5-1 and TRBJ2-2, is KAGVTQTPRYLIKTRGQQVTLSCSPISGHRSVSWYQQTPGQGLQFLFEYFSETQRNKGNFPGRFSGRQFSNSRSEMNVSTLELGDSALYLCASTLLGLARTGELFFGEGSRLTVL.

This clonotype was picked up one time. The V call is TRBV12-3 or TRBV12-4, the J call TRBJ2-2; tentatively, D is TRBD2 (6 bases). V gave up 6 bases and J gave up 5 bases, with 10 bases separating them. This CDR3 spans 13 amino acids. CDR3 coding DNA: TGTGCCAGCAGACTCCGGGGGACCGGGGAGCTGTTTTTT. This translates into CASRLRGTGELFF.

This chain joins TRBV20-1 and TRBJ2-5, with TRBD2 matching 9 bases. The CDR3 length is 14 residues. Trimming cost V 6 bases and J 2 bases; bases outside gene matches: 7. The germline V gene encodes CDR1 DFQATT and CDR2 SNEGSKA (reference sequence). CDR3 residues: CSAFSGGRQETQYF. The CDR3, as DNA: TGCAGTGCCTTTAGCGGGGGTAGGCAAGAGACCCAGTACTTC.

The chain carries TRBV10-1 and TRBJ1-2; TRBD1 aligns across 8 bases. Germline loops: CDR1 WNHNN, CDR2 SYGVQD (reference sequence). Trimming removed 6 bases from V and 4 bases from J; junction bases left unmatched: 4. CDR3 size: 13 residues. The CDR3 is CASSGQGTYGYTF. Written as DNA, the CDR3 is TGCGCCAGCAGCGGACAGGGTACCTATGGCTACACCTTC.

This clonotype was counted between two and nine times. J is TRBJ2-7 and V is TRBV7-2; the match to TRBD2 covers 7 bases. This CDR3 spans 22 amino acids. Germline V gene lookup returns CDR1 SGHTA and CDR2 FQGNSA. V lost 4 bases to trimming and J lost 0 bases; unmatched junction nucleotides: 27. The CDR3 DNA follows: TGTGCCAGCAGCTACCCCCCCCTCTGCGGGGGAACTATGGAGAGTGGCTCCTACGAGCAGTACTTC. It is translated as CASSYPPLCGGTMESGSYEQYF.

This clonotype turned up a few times. The rearrangement joins TRBV15 to TRBJ2-5; D unresolved. The CDR3 is made up of 13 amino acids. The germline V gene encodes CDR1 LNHNV and CDR2 YYDKDF (reference sequence). V was clipped by 3 bases and J by 5 bases, with 10 bases between them. The CDR3 bases are TGTGCCACCAGCAGTGCCCCGAGGGAGACCCAGTACTTC. As protein: CATSSAPRETQYF.

The chain employs TRBV6-1 and TRBJ2-1; 7 bases are a match to TRBD2. Germline V lookup: CDR1 MNHNS, CDR2 SASEGT. There are 14 residues in the CDR3. V lost 4 bases, J lost 5 bases, and 5 bases stayed unmatched. The chain's CDR3 is CASSAGGLDNEQFF. CDR3 nucleotide sequence: TGTGCCAGCAGTGCGGGGGGTCTTGACAATGAGCAGTTCTTC.

This clonotype was recorded once. The chain couples TRBV18 to TRBJ2-5; possible D gene TRBD2, 6 bases. The ends were cut back, 3 bases at V and 4 bases at J, with 12 bases in the middle. The CDR3 spans 14 residues. In germline, CDR1 is KGHSH, CDR2 LQKENI. The CDR3 DNA reads as TGTGCCAGCTCACCCAGGGAGGCGCGAGAGACCCAGTACTTC. This translates into CASSPREARETQYF.

V and J are TRBV20-1 and TRBJ2-1; weak D call: TRBD2 (7 bases). Germline values: CDR1 DFQATT, CDR2 SNEGSKA (reference sequence). The ends were cut back, 7 bases at V and 3 bases at J, with 19 bases in the middle. The CDR3 runs 15 residues. The CDR3 loop is CSVRGERGHYNEQFF. CDR3 DNA sequence: TGCAGTGTCAGAGGTGAGCGGGGACACTACAATGAGCAGTTCTTC.

The chain employs TRBV5-4 and TRBJ2-1, with D unclear. This CDR3 contains 14 residues. V lost 6 bases to trimming and J lost 6 bases, with 16 bases between them. CDR1 SGHNT and CDR2 YYREEE come from the germline V gene (reference sequence). The CDR3: CASTATDMGNEQFF. The CDR3 DNA follows: TGTGCCAGCACCGCCACCGACATGGGCAATGAGCAGTTCTTC.

The sample holds many counts of this clonotype. CDR3 in amino acids: CSVVTGGTDTQYF. The CDR3 DNA reads as TGCAGCGTTGTAACGGGGGGGACAGATACGCAGTATTTT. The chain has TRBV29-1 and TRBJ2-3, with 8 bases aligning to TRBD2. Germline assignment: CDR1 SQVTM and CDR2 ANQGSEA. The junction had 3 bases not matched to a gene; V was cut back by 4 bases and J by 3 bases. The CDR3 length is 13 residues.

The V gene is TRBV20-1, the J gene TRBJ2-7; the match to TRBD1 covers 10 bases. The CDR3 has 14 amino acids. The J segment lost 7 bases and the V segment lost 4 bases, leaving 10 bases of the junction unmatched. The germline CDR1 and CDR2 sequences are DFQATT and SNEGSKA (reference sequence). The chain's CDR3 is CSAIMGQGMKEQYF. The CDR3 nucleotides read TGCAGTGCTATTATGGGACAGGGGATGAAGGAGCAGTACTTC.

This sequence joins TRBV6-6 and TRBJ2-7; weak D call: TRBD2 (7 bases). CDR1 is MNHNY, CDR2 SVGAGI, per germline (reference sequence). V was cut by 2 bases and J by 6 bases, with 11 bases left in between. This CDR3 region has 13 residues. In nucleotides, the CDR3 is TGTGCCAGCAGTTACGGGGGAGGGGGCGAGCAGTACTTC. This encodes CASSYGGGGEQYF.

This clonotype was counted at least ten times. This chain joins TRBV3-1 and TRBJ2-1; D not certain. V lost 4 bases and J lost 5, with 12 bases in between. Germline V CDR1 and CDR2: LGHDT, YNNKEL (reference sequence). The CDR3 is made up of 14 amino acids. The CDR3 nucleotides are TGTGCCAGCAGCCCCCCCCCGGCGAACAATGAGCAGTTCTTC. This gives the protein CASSPPPANNEQFF.

This clonotype came up many times. CDR3 sequence (DNA): TGCAGCGTTGGGGGGGACGGACTATATGGCTACACCTTC. Translating it yields CSVGGDGLYGYTF. This rearrangement joins TRBV29-1 to TRBJ1-2; the D gene is possibly TRBD1 (5 bases). The length of the CDR3 is 13 residues. Germline V gene sequence: CDR1 SQVTM, CDR2 ANQGSEA. Between the trimmed V and J ends, which lost 4 bases and 5 bases, there was a span of 14 bases.

This clonotype was counted a few times. The chain is built from TRBV12-3 or TRBV12-4 and TRBJ1-6; D is uncertain. Between the trimmed V and J ends, which lost 2 bases and 7 bases, there was a span of 12 bases. This CDR3 has 15 residues. Here the CDR3 reads CASSLSGSLNSPLHF. CDR3 DNA: TGTGCCAGCAGTTTATCCGGCAGTTTAAATTCACCCCTCCACTTT.

This clonotype was seen more than once but under ten times. This sequence joins TRBV20-1 and TRBJ2-7; 10 bases fit TRBD2. V shed 0 bases, J shed 0 bases, and the junction held 8 bases outside the gene matches. CDR1 and CDR2 (germline): DFQATT, SNEGSKA (reference sequence). The CDR3 is 17 amino acids. The CDR3 nucleotides are TGCAGTGCTAGAGATTTTAGCGGGGGGCTGAGCTCCTACGAGCAGTACTTC. It codes for CSARDFSGGLSSYEQYF.

The chain has TRBV20-1 and TRBJ1-2; TRBD1 matches 9 bases. With 3 bases clipped from V and 8 bases from J, the junction kept 4 bases outside the gene matches. This CDR3 has 12 amino acids. Germline V gives CDR1 DFQATT, CDR2 SNEGSKA (reference sequence). Here the CDR3 reads CSARTGGLGYTF. The CDR3 coding sequence is TGCAGTGCTAGGACAGGGGGTTTGGGCTACACCTTC.

This clonotype has ten or more counts. This chain joins TRBV11-2 and TRBJ2-7; D assignment may be TRBD1 or TRBD2 (5 bases each). V gave up 1 base and J gave up 4 bases, with 11 bases separating them. The CDR3 spans 14 residues. Germline CDR1 reads SGHAT; CDR2 reads FQNNGV. In nucleotides, the CDR3 is TGTGCCAGCAGCTTAGTTGGGACCCGATACGAGCAGTACTTC. Its translation: CASSLVGTRYEQYF. Filled out from reference TRBV11-2 and TRBJ2-7, the complete variable domain reads EAGVAQSPRYKIIEKRQSVAFWCNPISGHATLYWYQQILGQGPKLLIQFQNNGVVDDSQLPKDRFSAERLKGVDSTLKIQPAKLEDSAVYLCASSLVGTRYEQYFGPGTRLTVT.

V usage is TRBV11-3 and J usage is TRBJ2-7; possibly TRBD2 for D (6 bases). The CDR3 is made up of 15 amino acids. Trimming pared 0 bases from V and 7 bases from J, leaving 16 bases between. Germline V gene lookup returns CDR1 SGHNT and CDR2 YENEEA. CDR3 amino acids: CASSLEGTLPREQYF. CDR3 nucleotides: TGTGCCAGCAGCTTAGAGGGGACTCTCCCCCGGGAGCAGTACTTC.

The chain is built from TRBV12-3 or TRBV12-4 and TRBJ1-2; D might be TRBD1 (6 bases). V lost 6 bases and J 8 bases, leaving 16 bases between the germline ends. This CDR3 comprises 13 residues. The CDR3 DNA follows: TGTGCCAGCAGCAACAGGGAGTCGTACGGCTACACCTTC. It translates to CASSNRESYGYTF.

The chain recombines TRBV20-1 with TRBJ2-5; 7 bases map to TRBD2. Germline V lookup: CDR1 DFQATT, CDR2 SNEGSKA (reference sequence). CDR3 length equals 16 residues. The V segment lost 3 bases and the J segment 5 bases; nucleotides outside the gene matches: 15. The CDR3 DNA reads as TGCAGTGCTAGGGTCATCAGCGGGGCTACCGGGGAGACCCAGTACTTC. Protein: CSARVISGATGETQYF.